This is a list of T cell receptor beta chains from one sample in a study of post-analysis software for immune sequencing data. TCRdb re-called the PCR reads through MiXCR, storing one row per CDR3 protein. The sample includes around 770,000 distinct CDR3 sequences, about 43% of them seen just once. Sequenced sample: blood. The receptors here all came from a girl under 18 with multiple sclerosis. CDR3s include the opening cysteine and the closing phenylalanine or tryptophan. The order of the fields is CDR3 protein, J gene, V gene.

CDR3: CASSLNGPNGYTF; J: TRBJ1-2; V: TRBV12-3/TRBV12-4
CDR3: CASSLADEQYF; J: TRBJ2-7; V: TRBV7-2
CDR3: CATSDFGQSSGANVLTF; J: TRBJ2-6; V: TRBV24-1
CDR3: CASSEWAGGRTEAFF; J: TRBJ1-1; V: TRBV25-1
CDR3: CASSFVSVGGEQYF; J: NA; V: TRBV12-3/TRBV12-4
CDR3: CASSRYREPGGANVLTF; J: TRBJ2-6; V: TRBV19
CDR3: CASMVGPHEQFF; J: TRBJ2-1; V: TRBV12-3/TRBV12-4
CDR3: CATRESGYNEQYF; J: NA; V: TRBV7-9
CDR3: CSVEDTVSYEQYF; J: NA; V: TRBV29-1
CDR3: CASSQEGGAYTGELFF; J: TRBJ2-2; V: TRBV4-3
CDR3: CASSQDTGPGTEAFF; J: TRBJ1-1; V: TRBV4-3